This T cell receptor (beta chain) was observed in a study of long-term antiretroviral therapy in people with HIV. This clone has more than one count but fewer than ten. Inclusion required at least two post-ART and at least one pre-ART PBMC samples. This was the immunoSEQ v3.0 assay at survey level. The assay was immunoSEQ multiplex PCR, and TCRdb's table has in-frame clones only and misses some. The table lists about 16,000 clones, 78% of them singletons. Germline CDR1 and CDR2: SNHLY and FYNNEI. V gave up 10 bases and J gave up 0 bases, with 16 bases separating them. The CDR3 covers 14 residues. Sequenced material: unsorted PBMCs, taken 3.1 to 3.3 years after starting antiretroviral therapy. This chain uses TRBV2 with TRBJ2-7; a weak D match, TRBD2 (7 bases). The sequence was obtained from a woman aged 40 to 50 with HIV. The CDR3 nucleotides read TGTGCCACCGCGAGGGAGGGGGGCTCCTACGAGCAGTACTTC. The encoded protein is CATAREGGSYEQYF.